This TCR beta chain was documented in a study of T cells in Graves' hyperthyroidism and ophthalmopathy. Amplified regions were TCR beta CDR3 sequences from RNA transcripts. HTBI primers drove first-round RT-PCR of the TCR CDR3. Via MiXCR, TCRdb re-called the multiplex PCR reads, giving one row per CDR3 protein. This table has around 690,000 distinct CDR3 sequences, around 20% appearing once. This clonotype has at least ten counts. CDR1 is SNHLY, CDR2 FYNNEI, per germline. V was pared by 6 bases and J by 4 bases, with 15 bases between. The CDR3 loop spans 14 amino acids. Patients with uncontrolled infections, other autoimmune diseases, pregnancy or lactation were excluded.

The rearrangement links TRBV2 to TRBJ2-5; possible D gene TRBD2, 6 bases. What was sequenced was blood. The sequence derives from a man in his thirties or forties with Graves' ophthalmopathy. The CDR3 is CASSPTAGGETQYF. CDR3 coding DNA: TGTGCCAGCAGCCCCACGGCCGGGGGAGAGACCCAGTACTTC.